This T cell receptor (beta chain) was profiled in a study of response to subunit inactivated influenza vaccine. The sample holds a few counts of this clonotype. Germline lookup yields CDR1 LNHDA and CDR2 SQIVND (reference sequence). Trimming shortened V by 10 bases and J by 7 bases, and 16 bases separated the two germline ends. This CDR3 has 12 residues. Via MiXCR, TCRdb re-called the RT-PCR reads, giving one row per CDR3 protein. This table holds 450,000 to 600,000 distinct CDR3 sequences, approximately 6.9% found once. This sample comprised PBMCs from blood, obtained roughly 24 months after vaccination. The TCR originated in a man aged 45 to 70 who received an inactivated influenza vaccine. The chain is built from TRBV19 and TRBJ1-1; tentative D call: TRBD1 (5 bases). In DNA, the CDR3 is TGTGCCACCAAAGTCGAGGGGAGTGAAGCTTTCTTT. This gives the protein CATKVEGSEAFF.